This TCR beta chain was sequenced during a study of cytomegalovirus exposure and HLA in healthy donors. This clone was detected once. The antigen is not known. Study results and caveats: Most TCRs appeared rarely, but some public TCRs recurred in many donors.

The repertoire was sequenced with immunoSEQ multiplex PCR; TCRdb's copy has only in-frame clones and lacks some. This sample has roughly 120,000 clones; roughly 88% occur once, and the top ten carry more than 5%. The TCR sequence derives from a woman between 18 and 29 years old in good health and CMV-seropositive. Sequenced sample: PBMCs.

The DNA for the CDR3 is TGTGCCAGCAGCGTAGCTACGATAGGCAGGGGCACCGGGGAGCTGTTTTTT. It translates to CASSVATIGRGTGELFF. V usage is TRBV9 and J usage is TRBJ2-2; D is perhaps TRBD1 (6 bases). Per the germline V gene, CDR1 is SGDLS and CDR2 is YYNGEE. CDR3 size: 17 residues. The V gene lost 0 bases and the J gene lost 4 bases, with 16 bases spanning the gap.